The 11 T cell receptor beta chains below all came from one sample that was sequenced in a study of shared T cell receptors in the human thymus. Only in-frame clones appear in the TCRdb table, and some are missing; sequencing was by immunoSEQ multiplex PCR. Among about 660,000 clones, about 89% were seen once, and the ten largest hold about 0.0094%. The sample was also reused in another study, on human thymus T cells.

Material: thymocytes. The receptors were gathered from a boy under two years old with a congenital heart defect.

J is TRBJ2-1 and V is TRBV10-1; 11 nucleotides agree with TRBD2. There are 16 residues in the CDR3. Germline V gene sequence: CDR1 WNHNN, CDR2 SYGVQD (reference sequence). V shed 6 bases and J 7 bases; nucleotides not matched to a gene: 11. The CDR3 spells CASSETPSGRYNEQFF. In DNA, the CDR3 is TGCGCCAGCAGCGAAACCCCTAGCGGGAGGTATAATGAGCAGTTCTTC.

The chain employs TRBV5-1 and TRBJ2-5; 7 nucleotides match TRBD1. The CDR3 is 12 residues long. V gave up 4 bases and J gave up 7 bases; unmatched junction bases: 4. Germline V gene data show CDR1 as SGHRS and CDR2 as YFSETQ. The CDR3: CASSRDRGTQYF. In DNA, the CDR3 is TGCGCCAGCAGCCGGGACAGAGGGACCCAGTACTTC.

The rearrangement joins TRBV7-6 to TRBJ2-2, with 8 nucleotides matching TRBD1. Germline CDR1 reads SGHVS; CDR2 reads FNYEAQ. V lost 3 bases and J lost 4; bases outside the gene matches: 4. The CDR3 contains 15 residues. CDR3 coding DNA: TGTGCCAGCAGCTTCGGACAGGGCAGCACCGGGGAGCTGTTTTTT. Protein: CASSFGQGSTGELFF.

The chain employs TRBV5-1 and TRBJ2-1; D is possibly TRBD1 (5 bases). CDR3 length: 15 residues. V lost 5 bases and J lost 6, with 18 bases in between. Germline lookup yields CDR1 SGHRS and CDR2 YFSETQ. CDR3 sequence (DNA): TGCGCCAGCAGGCAAGGAATAGGCAGGGTCAATGAGCAGTTCTTC. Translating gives CASRQGIGRVNEQFF.

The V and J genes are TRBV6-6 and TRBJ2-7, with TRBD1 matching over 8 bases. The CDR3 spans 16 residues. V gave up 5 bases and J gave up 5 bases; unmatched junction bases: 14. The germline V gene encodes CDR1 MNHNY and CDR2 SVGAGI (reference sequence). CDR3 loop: CASSPTCDRGGDEQYF. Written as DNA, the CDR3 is TGTGCCAGCAGTCCAACCTGCGACAGGGGAGGCGACGAGCAGTACTTC.

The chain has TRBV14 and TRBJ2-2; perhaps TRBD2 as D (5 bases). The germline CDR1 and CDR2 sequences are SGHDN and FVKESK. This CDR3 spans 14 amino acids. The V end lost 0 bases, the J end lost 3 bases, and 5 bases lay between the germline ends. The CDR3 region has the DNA TGTGCCAGCAGCCAAGACGGGGACACCGGGGAGCTGTTTTTT. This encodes CASSQDGDTGELFF.

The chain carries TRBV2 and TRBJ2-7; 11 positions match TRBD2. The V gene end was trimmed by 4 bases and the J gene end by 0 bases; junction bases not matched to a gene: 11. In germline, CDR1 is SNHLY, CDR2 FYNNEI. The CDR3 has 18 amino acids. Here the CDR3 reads CASSGGLAGGPSSYEQYF. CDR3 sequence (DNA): TGTGCCAGCAGTGGAGGTCTAGCGGGAGGCCCAAGCTCCTACGAGCAGTACTTC. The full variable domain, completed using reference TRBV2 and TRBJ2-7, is EPEVTQTPSHQVTQMGQEVILRCVPISNHLYFYWYRQILGQKVEFLVSFYNNEISEKSEIFDDQFSVERPDGSNFTLKIRSTKLEDSAMYFCASSGGLAGGPSSYEQYFGPGTRLTVT.

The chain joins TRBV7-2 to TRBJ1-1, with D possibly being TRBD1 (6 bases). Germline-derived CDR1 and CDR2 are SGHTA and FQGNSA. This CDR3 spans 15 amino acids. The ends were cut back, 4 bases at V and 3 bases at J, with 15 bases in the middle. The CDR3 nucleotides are TGTGCCAGCAGCTCCTCCCCCACAGGGTACACTGAAGCTTTCTTT. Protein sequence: CASSSSPTGYTEAFF.

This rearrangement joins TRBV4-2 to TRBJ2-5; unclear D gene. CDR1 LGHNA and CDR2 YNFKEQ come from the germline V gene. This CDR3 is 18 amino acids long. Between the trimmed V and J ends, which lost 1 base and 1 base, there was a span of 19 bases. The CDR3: CASSQVGHLAGGQETQYF. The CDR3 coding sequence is TGTGCCAGCAGCCAAGTCGGCCACCTGGCCGGCGGCCAAGAGACCCAGTACTTC.

The CDR3 DNA reads as TGTGCCAGCTCACCCCTCAGGGCGTCCCTAGCCAAAAACATTCAGTACTTC. It codes for CASSPLRASLAKNIQYF. This chain connects TRBV18 to TRBJ2-4; D is perhaps TRBD1 (5 bases). Germline values: CDR1 KGHSH, CDR2 LQKENI. CDR3 length: 17 residues. The V end was cut by 3 bases, the J end by 0 bases, with 15 bases between.

The CDR3 spells CASSSGQQPTEQYF. The CDR3 DNA is TGTGCCAGCAGTTCCGGACAGCAGCCTACCGAGCAGTACTTC. This rearrangement joins TRBV28 to TRBJ2-7; perhaps TRBD1 as D (6 bases). Per the germline V gene, CDR1 is MDHEN and CDR2 is SYDVKM. The germline V and J ends were trimmed by 4 bases and 6 bases, with 16 bases remaining between them. CDR3 length: 14 amino acids.